This entry lists 18 T cell receptor beta chains sequenced from one sample in a study of T cells after yellow fever vaccination. TCRdb used MiXCR to reprocess the 5' RACE reads, holding one entry per CDR3 protein. The table includes nearly 300,000 distinct CDR3 sequences, around 9.3% detected once. Sequencing was performed on CD4+ T cells sorted from PBMCs, taken 5 days after the yellow fever booster vaccination. These receptor sequences come from a man between 18 and 29 years old who received the YFV17D yellow fever vaccine.

CDR3 sequence: CASSYGEGQPQHF. The CDR3, as DNA: TGTGCCAGCAGTTACGGGGAGGGTCAGCCCCAGCATTTT. The chain joins TRBV12-3 or TRBV12-4 to TRBJ1-5, with D uncertain. The CDR3 consists of 13 residues. Trimming left V 4 bases short and J 6 bases short, with 10 bases between.

This clonotype was recorded many times. This sequence joins TRBV7-9 and TRBJ2-3; D is perhaps TRBD1 (6 bases). Germline V gives CDR1 SEHNR, CDR2 FQNEAQ (reference sequence). This CDR3 has 16 residues. V was clipped by 6 bases and J by 4 bases, with 20 bases between them. CDR3 in amino acids: CASRAKRQGNADTQYF. The CDR3 DNA sequence: TGTGCCAGCAGGGCGAAAAGGCAGGGGAATGCAGATACGCAGTATTTT.

This clonotype was counted at least ten times. The V and J genes are TRBV7-2 and TRBJ1-2; a weak D match, TRBD1 (6 bases). Trimming removed 1 base at V and 0 bases at J, with 15 bases between. The CDR3 length is 17 residues. CDR1 SGHTA and CDR2 FQGNSA come from the germline V gene. As DNA, the CDR3 is TGTGCCAGCAGCTTAGAAGGGCCAGGGGCCTCTAACTATGGCTACACCTTC. As protein: CASSLEGPGASNYGYTF.

This clonotype was picked up a small number of times. This chain links TRBV10-3 with TRBJ2-1; 11 bases match TRBD2. The CDR3 runs 14 residues. Germline CDR1 ENHRY, CDR2 SYGVKD. The V segment lost 6 bases and the J segment 8 bases; nucleotides outside the gene matches: 6. The CDR3 DNA is TGTGCCATCAGGACTAGCGGGGACCGAGATGAGCAGTTCTTC. It encodes CAIRTSGDRDEQFF.

This clonotype was seen a handful of times. The gene calls are TRBV18 and TRBJ2-1; D is uncertain. Trimming took 8 bases from V and 0 from J, leaving 11 bases between them. CDR1 and CDR2 from the germline V gene are KGHSH and LQKENI. The CDR3 runs 14 residues. CDR3 sequence: CASRDGSSYNEQFF. The CDR3 DNA is TGTGCCAGCCGTGACGGCAGCTCCTACAATGAGCAGTTCTTC.

This clonotype has a count of ten or more. The CDR3 reads CASSYSRGTSGTDTQYF. The DNA for the CDR3 is TGTGCCAGCAGTTACTCGAGAGGGACTAGCGGCACAGATACGCAGTATTTT. The rearrangement uses TRBV6-5 and TRBJ2-3, with 10 bases matching TRBD2. The CDR3 has 17 amino acids. Germline CDR1 reads MNHEY; CDR2 reads SVGAGI. V dropped 0 bases and J dropped 1; count of bases not matched to a gene: 4.

This clonotype showed up just a few times. The V call is TRBV5-1, the J call TRBJ2-5; 13 nucleotides align to TRBD2. The trim removed 4 bases at V and 1 base at J, leaving 7 bases unmatched. The CDR3 has 17 amino acids. In germline, CDR1 is SGHRS, CDR2 YFSETQ. In DNA, the CDR3 is TGCGCCAGCAGCCTATCGGGACTAGCGGGGAGCCAAGAGACCCAGTACTTC. Translating gives CASSLSGLAGSQETQYF.

This clonotype was seen a few times. The chain employs TRBV4-1 and TRBJ2-2; the match to TRBD2 covers 8 bases. V trimming: 4 bases; J trimming: 3 bases; junction bases outside the gene matches: 7. Germline V CDR1 and CDR2: MGHRA, YSYEKL. This CDR3 has 16 amino acids. CDR3 coding DNA: TGCGCCAGCAGCCGTCGGGGGGGCGTTGACACCGGGGAGCTGTTTTTT. This sequence encodes CASSRRGGVDTGELFF.

The chain couples TRBV19 to TRBJ2-7; D possibly corresponds to TRBD2 (5 bases). Germline lookup yields CDR1 LNHDA and CDR2 SQIVND (reference sequence). V lost 11 bases to trimming and J lost 6 bases, with 8 bases between them. This CDR3 spans 9 amino acids. The CDR3 is CARSGEQYF. Written as DNA, the CDR3 is TGTGCCCGAAGCGGCGAGCAGTACTTC.

This clonotype was picked up a small number of times. The rearrangement uses TRBV14 and TRBJ2-6; TRBD1 aligns across 7 bases. Trimming at V came to 4 bases and at J to 0 bases, leaving 6 bases not matched to a gene. Germline assignment: CDR1 SGHDN and CDR2 FVKESK. CDR3 length: 17 residues. Here the CDR3 reads CASSRRTGGSGANVLTF. The CDR3 nucleotides read TGTGCCAGCAGCCGCCGGACAGGAGGCTCTGGGGCCAACGTCCTGACTTTC.

This clonotype was detected many times. The chain is built from TRBV4-1 and TRBJ2-2; TRBD1 agrees at 8 bases. The CDR3 covers 16 residues. CDR1 and CDR2 (germline): MGHRA, YSYEKL. The trim removed 4 bases at V and 6 bases at J, leaving 10 bases unmatched. CDR3 in amino acids: CASSPRTGIAAGELFF. The CDR3 DNA reads TGCGCCAGCAGCCCCCGGACAGGGATTGCGGCCGGGGAGCTGTTTTTT.

This clonotype was seen only a few times. The chain has TRBV28 and TRBJ1-4; D remains unclear. V lost 3 bases to trimming and J lost 2 bases, with 10 bases between them. This CDR3 has 15 residues. Germline CDR1 MDHEN, CDR2 SYDVKM. CDR3 amino acids: CASSFPGRTNEKLFF. In DNA form, the CDR3 reads TGTGCCAGCAGTTTTCCCGGGCGTACTAATGAAAAACTGTTTTTT.

The chain carries TRBV29-1 and TRBJ1-1; D gene unclear. From germline, CDR1 is SQVTM and CDR2 ANQGSEA. The V end was cut by 5 bases, the J end by 0 bases, with 13 bases between. CDR3 length equals 14 residues. In nucleotides, the CDR3 is TGCAGCGTTCCAGGACCGTTCATGAACACTGAAGCTTTCTTT. Amino acids: CSVPGPFMNTEAFF.

As DNA, the CDR3 is TGCAGTGCTATTCGGGGGCCCCGCACAGATACGCAGTATTTT. This gives the protein CSAIRGPRTDTQYF. The V call is TRBV20-1, the J call TRBJ2-3, with D tentatively TRBD1 or TRBD2 (6 bases each). V was shortened by 4 bases and J by 1 base, with 12 bases between the two germline ends. Germline assignment: CDR1 DFQATT and CDR2 SNEGSKA (reference sequence). The CDR3 runs to 14 residues.

CDR3 sequence (DNA): TGTGCCAGCAGCTCTGGTCCCCCGGGACAGCCCTACGAGCAGTACTTC. Its protein is CASSSGPPGQPYEQYF. The chain employs TRBV7-2 and TRBJ2-7, with 7 bases identical to TRBD1. V trimming: 4 bases; J trimming: 2 bases; junction bases outside the gene matches: 11. Germline assignment: CDR1 SGHTA and CDR2 FQGNSA. The CDR3 is 16 residues long.

This clonotype has just a few counts. This chain connects TRBV6-1 to TRBJ1-1; possibly TRBD1 for D (5 bases). The CDR3 is 13 residues long. Germline assignment: CDR1 MNHNS and CDR2 SASEGT. Trimming removed 3 bases from V and 0 bases from J, with 5 bases in between. The DNA of the CDR3 is TGTGCCAGCAGTGACAGGGTGAACACTGAAGCTTTCTTT. Its protein product is CASSDRVNTEAFF.

This clonotype was recorded many times. The CDR3 sequence: CASSGNYLSQFF. The CDR3, as DNA: TGTGCCAGCAGTGGCAACTACCTATCGCAGTTCTTC. The chain recombines TRBV27 with TRBJ2-1; D ambiguous. Germline V gene lookup returns CDR1 MNHEY and CDR2 SMNVEV (reference sequence). This CDR3 has 12 amino acids. Between the trimmed V and J ends, which lost 5 bases and 12 bases, there was a span of 14 bases.

This clonotype has more than one count but fewer than ten. A clone one base away is much larger, so this may be a read error. The J gene is TRBJ1-1, the V gene TRBV3-1; 7 bases agree with TRBD1. CDR3 size: 13 residues. Losses at the gene ends were 5 bases for V and 4 bases for J; bases not matched to a gene: 4. Germline loops: CDR1 LGHDT, CDR2 YNNKEL (reference sequence). The CDR3 protein is CASSFGTVTEAFF. The CDR3 bases are TGTGCCAGCAGCTTCGGGACAGTCACTGAAGCTTTCTTT. Full variable domain (rest looked up from reference TRBV3-1 and TRBJ1-1): DTAVSQTPKYLVTQMGNDKSIKCEQNLGHDTMYWYKQDSKKFLKIMFSYNNKELIINETVPNRFSPKSPDKAHLNLHINSLELGDSAVYFCASSFGTVTEAFFGQGTRLTVV.